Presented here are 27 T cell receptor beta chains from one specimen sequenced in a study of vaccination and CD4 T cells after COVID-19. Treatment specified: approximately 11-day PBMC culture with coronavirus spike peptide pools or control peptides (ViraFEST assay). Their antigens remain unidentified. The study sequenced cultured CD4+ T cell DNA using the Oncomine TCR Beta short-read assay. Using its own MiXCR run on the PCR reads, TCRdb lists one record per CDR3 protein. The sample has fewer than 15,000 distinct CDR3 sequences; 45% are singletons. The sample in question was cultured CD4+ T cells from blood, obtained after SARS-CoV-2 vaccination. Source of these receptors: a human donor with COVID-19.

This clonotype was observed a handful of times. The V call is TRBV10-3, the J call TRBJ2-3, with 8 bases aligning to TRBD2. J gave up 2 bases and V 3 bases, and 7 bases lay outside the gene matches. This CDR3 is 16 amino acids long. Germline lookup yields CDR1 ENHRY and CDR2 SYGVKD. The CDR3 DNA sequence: TGTGCCATCAGTGATTCGGGGGGGGGAATCACAGATACGCAGTATTTT. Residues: CAISDSGGGITDTQYF.

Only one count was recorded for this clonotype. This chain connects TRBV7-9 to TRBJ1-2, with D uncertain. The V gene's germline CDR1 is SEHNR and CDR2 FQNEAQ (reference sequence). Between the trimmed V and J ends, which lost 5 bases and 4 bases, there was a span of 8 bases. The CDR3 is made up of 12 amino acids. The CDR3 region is CASSTASYGYTF. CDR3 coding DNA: TGTGCCAGCAGCACGGCAAGCTATGGCTACACCTTC.

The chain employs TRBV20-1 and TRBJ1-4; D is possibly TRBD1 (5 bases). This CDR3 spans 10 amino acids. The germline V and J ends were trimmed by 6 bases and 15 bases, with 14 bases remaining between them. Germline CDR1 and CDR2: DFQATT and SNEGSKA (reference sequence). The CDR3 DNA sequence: TGCAGTGCCCTACTTCAAGGGGTGTTTTTT. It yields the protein CSALLQGVFF.

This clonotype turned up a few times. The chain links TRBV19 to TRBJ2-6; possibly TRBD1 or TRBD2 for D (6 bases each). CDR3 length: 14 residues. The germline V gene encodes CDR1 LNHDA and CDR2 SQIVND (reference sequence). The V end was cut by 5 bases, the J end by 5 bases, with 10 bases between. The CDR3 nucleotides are TGTGCCAGTAGTCCGGGGGCCCGGGCCAACGTCCTGACTTTC. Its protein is CASSPGARANVLTF.

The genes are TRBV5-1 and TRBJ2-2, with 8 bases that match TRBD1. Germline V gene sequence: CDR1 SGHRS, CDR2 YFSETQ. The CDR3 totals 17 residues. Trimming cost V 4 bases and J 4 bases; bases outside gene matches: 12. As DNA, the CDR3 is TGCGCCAGCAGCATTTCGCCGGGACAGGTCCCCACCGGGGAGCTGTTTTTT. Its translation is CASSISPGQVPTGELFF.

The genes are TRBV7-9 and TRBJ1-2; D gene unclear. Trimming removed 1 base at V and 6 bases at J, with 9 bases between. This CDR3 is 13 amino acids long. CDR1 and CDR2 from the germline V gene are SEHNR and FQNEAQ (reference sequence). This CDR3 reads CASSLVTDNGYTF. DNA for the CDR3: TGTGCCAGCAGCTTAGTAACGGATAATGGCTACACCTTC. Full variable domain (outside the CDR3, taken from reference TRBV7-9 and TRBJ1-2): DTGVSQNPRHKITKRGQNVTFRCDPISEHNRLYWYRQTLGQGPEFLTYFQNEAQLEKSRLLSDRFSAERPKGSFSTLEIQRTEQGDSAMYLCASSLVTDNGYTFGSGTRLTVV.

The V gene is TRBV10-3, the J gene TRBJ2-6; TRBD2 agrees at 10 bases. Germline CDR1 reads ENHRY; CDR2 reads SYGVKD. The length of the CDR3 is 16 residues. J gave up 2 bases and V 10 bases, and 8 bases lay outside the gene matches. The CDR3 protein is CASQAGGPTGANVLTF. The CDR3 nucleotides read TGTGCCAGTCAAGCGGGGGGGCCGACTGGGGCCAACGTCCTGACTTTC.

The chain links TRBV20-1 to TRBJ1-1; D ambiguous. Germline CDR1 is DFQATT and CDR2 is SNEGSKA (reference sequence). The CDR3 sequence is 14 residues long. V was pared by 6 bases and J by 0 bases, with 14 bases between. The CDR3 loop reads CSAATVLMNTEAFF. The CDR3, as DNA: TGCAGTGCGGCCACGGTACTCATGAACACTGAAGCTTTCTTT.

CDR3 DNA sequence: TGTGCCTGGAGCACAGGGGGCGCGGGGCAGCCCCAGCATTTT. This encodes CAWSTGGAGQPQHF. The chain is built from TRBV30 and TRBJ1-5; TRBD1 matches at 9 bases. V trimming: 3 bases; J trimming: 7 bases; junction bases outside the gene matches: 7. The CDR3 spans 14 residues. Germline V gene sequence: CDR1 GTSNPN, CDR2 SVGIG (reference sequence).

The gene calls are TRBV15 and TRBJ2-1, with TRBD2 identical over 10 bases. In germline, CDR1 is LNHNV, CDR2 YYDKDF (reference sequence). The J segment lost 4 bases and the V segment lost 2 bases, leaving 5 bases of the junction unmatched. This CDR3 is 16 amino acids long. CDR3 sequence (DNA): TGTGCCACCAGCAGAAGCGGGGGGGGACCTTACAATGAGCAGTTCTTC. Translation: CATSRSGGGPYNEQFF.

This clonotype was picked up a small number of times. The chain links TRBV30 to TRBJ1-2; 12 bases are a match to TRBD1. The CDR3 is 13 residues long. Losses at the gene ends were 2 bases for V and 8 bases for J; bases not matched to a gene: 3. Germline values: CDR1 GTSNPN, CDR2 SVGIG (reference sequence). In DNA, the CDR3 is TGTGCCTGGAGTACGGGGACAGGGGGCGGCTACACCTTC. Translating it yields CAWSTGTGGGYTF.

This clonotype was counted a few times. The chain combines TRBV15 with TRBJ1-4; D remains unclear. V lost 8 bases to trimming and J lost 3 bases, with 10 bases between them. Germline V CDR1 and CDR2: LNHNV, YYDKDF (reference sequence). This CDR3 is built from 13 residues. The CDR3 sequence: CATRTSANEKLFF. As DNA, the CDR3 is TGTGCCACCCGGACGTCTGCTAATGAAAAACTGTTTTTT.

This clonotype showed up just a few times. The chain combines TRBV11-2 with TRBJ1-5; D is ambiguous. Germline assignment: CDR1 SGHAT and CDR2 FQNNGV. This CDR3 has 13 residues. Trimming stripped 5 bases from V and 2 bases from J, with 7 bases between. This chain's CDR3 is CASSDGGNQPQHF. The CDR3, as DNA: TGTGCCAGCAGCGATGGGGGCAATCAGCCCCAGCATTTT. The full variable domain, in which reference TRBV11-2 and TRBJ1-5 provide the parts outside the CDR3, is EAGVAQSPRYKIIEKRQSVAFWCNPISGHATLYWYQQILGQGPKLLIQFQNNGVVDDSQLPKDRFSAERLKGVDSTLKIQPAKLEDSAVYLCASSDGGNQPQHFGDGTRLSIL.

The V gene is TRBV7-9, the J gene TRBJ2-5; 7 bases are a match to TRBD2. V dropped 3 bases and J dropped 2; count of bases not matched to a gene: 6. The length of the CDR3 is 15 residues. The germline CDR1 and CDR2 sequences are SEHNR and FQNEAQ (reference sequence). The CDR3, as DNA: TGTGCCAGCAGCTTCCGGGACTATCAGCAAGAGACCCAGTACTTC. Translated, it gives CASSFRDYQQETQYF.

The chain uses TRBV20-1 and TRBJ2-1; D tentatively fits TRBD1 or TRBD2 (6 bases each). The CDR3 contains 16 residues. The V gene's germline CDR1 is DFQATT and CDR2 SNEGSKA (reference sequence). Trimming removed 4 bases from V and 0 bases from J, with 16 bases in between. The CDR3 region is CSANKEGVGSYNEQFF. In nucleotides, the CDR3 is TGCAGTGCTAATAAGGAGGGGGTGGGCTCCTACAATGAGCAGTTCTTC.

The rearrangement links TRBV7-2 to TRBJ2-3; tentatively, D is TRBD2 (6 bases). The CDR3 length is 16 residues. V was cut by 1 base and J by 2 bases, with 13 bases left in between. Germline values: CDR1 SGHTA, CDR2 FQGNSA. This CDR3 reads CASSLGAGSYTDTQYF. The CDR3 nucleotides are TGTGCCAGCAGCTTAGGGGCGGGGTCGTACACAGATACGCAGTATTTT.

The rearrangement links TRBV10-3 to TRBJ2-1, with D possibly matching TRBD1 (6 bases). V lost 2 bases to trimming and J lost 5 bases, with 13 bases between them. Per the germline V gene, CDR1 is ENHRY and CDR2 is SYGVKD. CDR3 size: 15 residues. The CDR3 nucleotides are TGTGCCATCAGTGAGACAGGGTCGTATGACAATGAGCAGTTCTTC. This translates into CAISETGSYDNEQFF.

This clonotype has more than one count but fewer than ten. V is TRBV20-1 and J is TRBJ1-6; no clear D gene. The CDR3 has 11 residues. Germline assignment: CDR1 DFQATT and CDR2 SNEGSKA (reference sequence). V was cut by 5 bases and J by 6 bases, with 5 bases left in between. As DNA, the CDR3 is TGCAGTGCTCGTGGTAATTCACCCCTCCACTTT. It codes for CSARGNSPLHF.

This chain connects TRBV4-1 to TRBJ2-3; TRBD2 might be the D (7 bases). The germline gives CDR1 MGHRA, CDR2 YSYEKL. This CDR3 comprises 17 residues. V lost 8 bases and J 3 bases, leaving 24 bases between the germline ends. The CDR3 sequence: CASGWGGPADLTDTQYF. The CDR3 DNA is TGCGCCAGCGGCTGGGGGGGGCCCGCCGATTTGACAGATACGCAGTATTTT.

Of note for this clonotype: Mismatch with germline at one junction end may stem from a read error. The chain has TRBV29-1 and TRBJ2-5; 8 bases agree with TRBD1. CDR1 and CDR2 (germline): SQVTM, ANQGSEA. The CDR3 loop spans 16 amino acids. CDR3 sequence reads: CSVDLGQGAKVEAQYF. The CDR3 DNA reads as TGCAGCGTTGATTTGGGGCAGGGGGCGAAAGTAGAGGCCCAGTACTTC.

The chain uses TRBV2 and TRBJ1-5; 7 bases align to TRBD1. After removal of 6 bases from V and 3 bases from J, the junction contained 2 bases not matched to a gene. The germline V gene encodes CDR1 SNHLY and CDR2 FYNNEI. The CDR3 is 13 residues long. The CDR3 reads CASRGQFNQPQHF. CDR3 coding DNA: TGTGCCAGCAGGGGACAGTTCAATCAGCCCCAGCATTTT.

The CDR3 DNA follows: TGTGCCAGCAGCTTGAATACAGGAGATTCACCCCTCCACTTT. It codes for CASSLNTGDSPLHF. The J gene is TRBJ1-6, the V gene TRBV7-8; D possibly corresponds to TRBD1 (5 bases). Per the germline V gene, CDR1 is SGHVS and CDR2 is FQNEAQ. This CDR3 spans 14 amino acids. Trimming left V 3 bases short and J 8 bases short, with 11 bases between.

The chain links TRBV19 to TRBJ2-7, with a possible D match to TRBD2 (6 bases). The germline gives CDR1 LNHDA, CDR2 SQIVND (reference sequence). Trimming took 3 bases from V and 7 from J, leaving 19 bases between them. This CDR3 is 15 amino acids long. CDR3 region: CASSIGGPYGLEQYF. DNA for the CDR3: TGTGCCAGTAGTATTGGAGGGCCCTACGGTCTGGAGCAGTACTTC. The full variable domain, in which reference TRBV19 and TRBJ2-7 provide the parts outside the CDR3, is DGGITQSPKYLFRKEGQNVTLSCEQNLNHDAMYWYRQDPGQGLRLIYYSQIVNDFQKGDIAEGYSVSREKKESFPLTVTSAQKNPTAFYLCASSIGGPYGLEQYFGPGTRLTVT.

The chain's CDR3 is CSARKPKRNTEAFF. The DNA of the CDR3 is TGCAGTGCTAGGAAACCAAAACGGAACACTGAAGCTTTCTTT. The J gene is TRBJ1-1, the V gene TRBV20-1; D uncertain. CDR3 length: 14 residues. Germline values: CDR1 DFQATT, CDR2 SNEGSKA (reference sequence). The germline V and J ends were trimmed by 3 bases and 1 base, with 12 bases remaining between them.

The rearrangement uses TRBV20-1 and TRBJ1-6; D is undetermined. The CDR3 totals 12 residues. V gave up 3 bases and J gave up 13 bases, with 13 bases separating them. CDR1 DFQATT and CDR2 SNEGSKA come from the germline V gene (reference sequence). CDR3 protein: CSASDAGRPLHF. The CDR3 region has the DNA TGCAGTGCTAGTGACGCCGGGCGTCCCCTCCACTTT.

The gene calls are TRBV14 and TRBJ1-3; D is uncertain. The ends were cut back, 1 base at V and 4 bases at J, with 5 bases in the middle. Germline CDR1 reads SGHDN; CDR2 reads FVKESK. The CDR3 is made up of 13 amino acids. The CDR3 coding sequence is TGTGCCAGCAGCCAAGTGAGAGGAAACACCATATATTTT. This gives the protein CASSQVRGNTIYF.

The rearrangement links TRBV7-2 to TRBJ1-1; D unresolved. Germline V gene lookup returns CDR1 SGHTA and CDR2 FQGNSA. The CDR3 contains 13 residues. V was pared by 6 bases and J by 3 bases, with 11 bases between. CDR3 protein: CASRVGLDTEAFF. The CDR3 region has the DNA TGTGCCAGCAGGGTCGGCCTCGACACTGAAGCTTTCTTT.